The rows below give T cell receptor beta chains drawn from one sample of a study of cytomegalovirus exposure and HLA in healthy donors. Using immunoSEQ multiplex PCR, the repertoire was profiled, and TCRdb retains in-frame clones only, with some absent. The repertoire has approximately 190,000 clones, about 80% of them found once; the top ten carry around 2.2%. Sequencing was performed on PBMCs. These receptors all come from a woman younger than 30 in good health and CMV-seropositive. Both conserved end residues are trimmed from each CDR3.

TRBV15 | ATSSNRDTDFLYGYT
TRBV5-6 | ASSLIASGANVLT
TRBV6-6 | ASNQGQGDGPQH
TRBV18 | ASSPRGQGQAEAF
TRBV9 | ASSLFGTGNYGYT
TRBV5-6 | ASSLDRGYGYT
TRBV6-5 | ASMEVSPYEQY
TRBV4-3 | ASSQDALAGDFSTDTQY
TRBV29-1 | SVRQAYEQY
TRBV4-2 | ASSQDPLAATNEKLF
TRBV5-1 | ASSDGTAAYNSPLH
TRBV10-1 | AKHTVRGGRGGYT
TRBV7-9 | ASSQARQTQY
TRBV9 | ASSGGPSRYEQY
TRBV29-1 | SVEDTDSPYEQY
TRBV5-4 | ASSLVSFGGGYT
TRBV4-2 | ASSRPGPPGVNTEAF
TRBV29-1 | SMRPVLGEQF
TRBV21-1 | ASSRRLKQETQY
TRBV14 | ASSQDGAVAGGYEQY
TRBV27 | ASSLTRGGTDTQY
TRBV4-1 | ASSHRRTGQYSNQPQH
TRBV6-6 | ASSYRVRGTYNEQF
TRBV7-9 | ASSPPRGQNTEAF
TRBV12-5 | ASGAPRGSNQPQH
TRBV25-1 | ASSESGHLDQETQY
TRBV11-1 | ASSLFSGSEGTQY
TRBV18 | ASSLPSGGSPDIQY
TRBV7-2 | ASSLSGARYT
TRBV29-1 | SVVVTGSVYGYT
TRBV10-2 | ASSPGLAGGGSTDTQY
TRBV5-8 | ASSFWASGGPGELF
TRBV27 | ASSWAGNTEAF
TRBV7-6 | ASSLVSSGVTEETQY
TRBV5-4 | ASSLRGGLRNEQF
TRBV11-2 | ASSFGQNTEAF
TRBV7-3 | ASSWGLVGDTQY
TRBV7-8 | ASSLFSGAETQY
TRBV2 | ASGYSTSGGETQY
TRBV30 | AWSLMTGELF
TRBV6-1 | ASSEQAGGTDTQY
TRBV4-1 | ASSQDPGAVAPLH
TRBV21-1 | ASSISGRGTYNEQF
TRBV6-6 | ASSYSNRAWNQPQH
TRBV6-1 | ASSEARVGSPLH
TRBV6-1 | ASSEAHYSGDMAF
TRBV19 | ASSILAGEVGQF
TRBV6-1 | ASRVGRGSHEQF
TRBV18 | ASHREMDYGYT
TRBV10-3 | AISESTAQAPFQETQY
TRBV27 | ASSNRVGEYNEQF
TRBV9 | ASSETSGQETQY